A selection of T cell receptor beta chains follows, all from one sample in a study of blood T cell repertoires in COVID-19. Clones were read by immunoSEQ multiplex PCR, and TCRdb kept only the in-frame ones, dropping some. The sample contains 300,000 to 400,000 clones, more than 75% of which appear only once. The sequencing sample was made of PBMCs or T cells enriched from blood (not recorded which). The receptor source for this set is a woman aged 25 to 39 who had recovered from COVID-19. The CDR3 runs from the conserved cysteine through the conserved F or W. D genes are given only for firm matches. Where a row states a size, it is once, few, many or the class of an expanded clone; other rows omit it.

v_gene	len	abundance	d_gene	j_gene	CDR3nt	CDR3aa
TRBV6-2/TRBV6-3	17	.	.	TRBJ2-2	TGTGCCAGCAGTTACTCGATTCGACAGAAGAACACCGGGGAGCTGTTTTTT	CASSYSIRQKNTGELFF
TRBV6-2/TRBV6-3	14	.	.	TRBJ1-1	TGTGCCAGCAGTTACAATACAGGACGGGCTGAAGCTTTCTTT	CASSYNTGRAEAFF
TRBV10-1	16	once	TRBD1	TRBJ2-1	TGCGCCAGCAGCAACACTTTAGGACAGGAGTACAATGAGCAGTTCTTC	CASSNTLGQEYNEQFF
TRBV5-1	14	.	.	TRBJ2-3	TGCGCCAGCAGCGCCCGACAGGGCACAGATACGCAGTATTTT	CASSARQGTDTQYF
TRBV9	15	.	TRBD2	TRBJ2-7	TGTGCCAGCAGCGTAGGTACTAGCGGTTACTACGAGCAGTACTTC	CASSVGTSGYYEQYF
TRBV11-2	13	.	TRBD2	TRBJ2-7	TGTGCCAGCAGGACTAGCGGGGGGGCCGAGCAGTACTTC	CASRTSGGAEQYF
TRBV9	14	.	.	TRBJ1-1	TGTGCCAGCAGCGCCCCGTCTGTCAACACTGAAGCTTTCTTT	CASSAPSVNTEAFF
TRBV5-1	16	.	TRBD1	TRBJ1-1	TGCGCCGGTTTTTACGTAGGGGGCGCGGAGAACACTGAAGCTTTCTTT	CAGFYVGGAENTEAFF
TRBV15	15	.	TRBD2	TRBJ2-5	TGTGCCACCAGCAGAGTAGCGGGGGCCCAAGAGACCCAGTACTTC	CATSRVAGAQETQYF
TRBV14	14	.	.	TRBJ2-1	TGTGCCAGCAGCCAAGGGGCGTTCTACAATGAGCAGTTCTTC	CASSQGAFYNEQFF
TRBV9	15	.	TRBD2	TRBJ2-5	TGTGCCAGCAGCGTAGGGACTAGCGGGGCCGAGACCCAGTACTTC	CASSVGTSGAETQYF
TRBV6-2/TRBV6-3	14	.	.	TRBJ2-5	TGTGCCAGCAGTTACTCCCCCAGTGCCGAGACCCAGTACTTC	CASSYSPSAETQYF
TRBV7-9	13	.	TRBD1	TRBJ1-2	TGTGCCAGCAGCCTCGGGACAGGGGTTGGCTACACCTTC	CASSLGTGVGYTF
TRBV19	16	once	TRBD1	TRBJ1-5	TGTGCCAGTAGTATAGGGGGACAGAATAGCAATCAGCCCCAGCATTTT	CASSIGGQNSNQPQHF
TRBV2	12	.	.	TRBJ2-1	TGTGCCAGCAGAGGCCAGCGGAATGAGCAGTTCTTC	CASRGQRNEQFF
TRBV6-5	15	few	.	TRBJ1-1	TGTGCCAGCAGTTACGCGGGGGAAGGTGACACTGAAGCTTTCTTT	CASSYAGEGDTEAFF
TRBV7-2	18	.	TRBD2	TRBJ2-7	TGTGCCAGCAGCCCGCCGTGGGGTGCTAGCGGGGGAACCTACGAGCAGTACTTC	CASSPPWGASGGTYEQYF
TRBV2	15	.	TRBD1	TRBJ2-1	TGTGCCAGCAGTGGGGGGACAGGGACCTACAATGAGCAGTTCTTC	CASSGGTGTYNEQFF
TRBV5-5	16	.	TRBD1	TRBJ2-2	TGTGCCAGCAGCTCTTGGACAGGGACGAACACCGGGGAGCTGTTTTTT	CASSSWTGTNTGELFF
TRBV5-4	16	.	TRBD1	TRBJ1-6	TGTGCCAGCAGCGCTGACAGGGGACGAAATAATTCACCCCTCCACTTT	CASSADRGRNNSPLHF
TRBV4-2	16	.	TRBD2	TRBJ2-1	TGTGCCAGCAGCCAAGACGGAGCGGGGGGGGACAATGAGCAGTTCTTC	CASSQDGAGGDNEQFF
TRBV28	15	.	.	TRBJ1-6	TGTGCCAGCAGTTTAGCAGGGGTCCCCAATTCACCCCTCCACTTT	CASSLAGVPNSPLHF
TRBV7-8	15	few	.	TRBJ1-2	TGTGCCAGCAGCTTATTGGAGGAGGTGGACTATGGCTACACCTTC	CASSLLEEVDYGYTF
TRBV5-5	17	.	.	TRBJ2-1	TGTGCCAGCAGCTTGGGGATTAAACAGAGGACAGAACCGTTCCAGTTCTTC	CASSLGIKQRTEPFQFF
TRBV10-3	15	.	TRBD1	TRBJ1-6	TGTGCCATCAGTGGCCAGGGGACAGGGCTTACACCCCTCCACTTT	CAISGQGTGLTPLHF
TRBV7-9	14	.	TRBD1	TRBJ2-7	TGTGCCAGCAGAGGGGGACAGGGAGTCGGCGAGCAGTACTTC	CASRGGQGVGEQYF
TRBV28	12	.	.	TRBJ1-3	TGTGCCAGCAGTACCCAGGGCAACACCATATATTTT	CASSTQGNTIYF
TRBV30	15	.	TRBD1	TRBJ1-2	TGTGCCTGGCTTCGGAGGGACAGGGGGTACTATGGCTACACCTTC	CAWLRRDRGYYGYTF
TRBV5-4	15	.	TRBD1	TRBJ1-1	TGTGCCAGCAGCCCTGTGACAGGGAGAGAAACTGAAGCTTTCTTT	CASSPVTGRETEAFF
TRBV6-6	14	.	TRBD2	TRBJ2-1	TGTGCCAGCCGCCTTTTGGGGGGGATAAATGAGCAGTTCTTC	CASRLLGGINEQFF
TRBV5-4	14	.	.	TRBJ2-1	TGTGCCAGCAGCTTGGGGACAGCCTACAATGAGCAGTTCTTC	CASSLGTAYNEQFF
TRBV2	12	.	.	TRBJ2-7	TGTGCCAGCAGTGGAGGGGGATACGAGCAGTACTTC	CASSGGGYEQYF
TRBV7-9	18	few	.	TRBJ2-2	TGTGCCAGCAGCGACAAGATGTCCGTCGGGACAAACACCGGGGAGCTGTTTTTT	CASSDKMSVGTNTGELFF
TRBV6-5	13	.	TRBD1	TRBJ1-6	TGTGCCCAAGGGGGCGCAGGAAATTCACCCCTCCACTTT	CAQGGAGNSPLHF
TRBV18	14	.	.	TRBJ1-5	TGTGCCAGCTCAACAGAACAGGGACCTCAGCCCCAGCATTTT	CASSTEQGPQPQHF
TRBV27	17	.	TRBD1	TRBJ1-2	TGTGCCAGCAGTTCAACAGGGGGCCCATATTTGGTGATAGGCTACACCTTC	CASSSTGGPYLVIGYTF
TRBV6-1	13	.	.	TRBJ1-2	TGTGCCAGCAGTGAGGAGAGGTCTCTAGGCTACACCTTC	CASSEERSLGYTF
TRBV15	13	.	TRBD1	TRBJ2-7	TGTGCCACAGGGACAGGGGGTTCCTACGAGCAGTACTTC	CATGTGGSYEQYF
TRBV10-1	14	.	TRBD1	TRBJ2-5	TGCGCCAGCAGTGAGGGACAGGCTGGGATGTACCAGTACTTC	CASSEGQAGMYQYF
TRBV6-5	15	.	.	TRBJ2-7	TGTGCCAGCAGTTACACAGGGCCAGCAACCTACGAGCAGTACTTC	CASSYTGPATYEQYF
TRBV18	14	.	.	TRBJ2-1	TGTGCCAGCTCACCATCCGGGACACGCGATGAGCAGTTCTTC	CASSPSGTRDEQFF